This T cell receptor beta chain was identified in a study of shared clonotypes between healthy human individuals. Study-wide background: Per-donor plates numbered three CD4 naive, three CD4 memory, two CD8 naive and one CD8 memory. Study conclusions and caveats: Relative to their counterparts shared across all four donors, non-shared clonotypes exhibited diminished generation probabilities. Exclusively blood specimens were collected; tissue repertoires likely differ.

Running of the assay took place at deep level. Profiling relied on immunoSEQ multiplex PCR, and the TCRdb table lists in-frame clones only, not all of them. The sample comprises roughly 2 million clones, approximately 95% of which are singletons, and roughly 0.13% rests with the top ten. Concerning this clone itself: Its antigen is as yet unknown.

V lost 4 bases and J 2 bases, leaving 21 bases between the germline ends. CDR3 length: 18 residues. Germline lookup yields CDR1 SGHVT and CDR2 SQSDAQ. The genes are TRBV7-4 and TRBJ1-5; D perhaps matches TRBD1 (5 bases). Sequences were obtained from naive CD4+ T cells sorted from blood. Stated subset: CD45RA+ positively selected. This TCR was sampled from a man aged 18-30 years in good health. The CDR3 protein is CASSSRLIRGARNQPQHF. CDR3 bases: TGTGCCAGCAGCTCCAGACTCATCCGAGGGGCCCGCAATCAGCCCCAGCATTTT.